The rows below give T cell receptor beta chains drawn from one sample of a study of glioma-infiltrating T cells after dendritic cell vaccination. TCRdb keeps only in-frame clones here, not all; method: immunoSEQ multiplex PCR. Of 80,000 to 100,000 clones listed, roughly three quarters are singletons. Source: blood, taken before dendritic cell vaccination. All receptors derive from a human donor with glioblastoma. Each CDR3 is given with its conserved first and last residue. Fields, in order: D gene, J gene, clone size, V gene, CDR3 DNA, CDR3 protein. D genes are given only for firm matches. The size entry is marked missing in some rows and otherwise reads once, few, many or a size class.

NA | TRBJ1-1 | NA | TRBV5-1 | TGCGCCAGCAGCTTGTACATCATGAACACTGAAGCTTTCTTT | CASSLYIMNTEAFF
TRBD1 | TRBJ1-6 | NA | TRBV4-2 | TGTGCCAGCAGCACCCGGACAGGGGATTATTCACCCCTCCACTTT | CASSTRTGDYSPLHF
TRBD1 | TRBJ2-5 | NA | TRBV6-6 | TGTGCCAGCAGTTACTCGTCAGGGGGACAAGAGACCCAGTACTTC | CASSYSSGGQETQYF
TRBD2 | TRBJ2-7 | NA | TRBV10-2 | TGCGCCAGCAGTGAGTGGCGCGGGAGGTCCTACGAGCAGTACTTC | CASSEWRGRSYEQYF
NA | TRBJ1-5 | NA | TRBV6-1 | TGTGCCAGCGGCTACTATAGCAATCAGCCCCAGCATTTT | CASGYYSNQPQHF
TRBD1 | TRBJ1-5 | NA | TRBV30 | TGTGCCTGGGCTGCAGACAGGGTAGAACAGCCCCAGCATTTT | CAWAADRVEQPQHF
NA | TRBJ2-1 | NA | TRBV6-5 | TGTGCCAGCACCCCAATGTACAAAAATTACAATGAGCAGTTCTTC | CASTPMYKNYNEQFF
TRBD2 | TRBJ2-5 | NA | TRBV4-2 | TGTGCCAGCAGCCAACCGGGAGGGGGGCGGGAGACCCAGTACTTC | CASSQPGGGRETQYF
NA | TRBJ2-1 | NA | TRBV5-3 | TGTCCCCCAGGGCCCTACAATGAGCAGTTCTTC | CPPGPYNEQFF
TRBD2 | TRBJ2-3 | NA | TRBV27 | TGTGCCAGCAGTATCCTACTAGCGGGAGGCCGGGAGTATTTT | CASSILLAGGREYF
NA | TRBJ2-5 | NA | TRBV7-6 | TGTGCCAGCAGCCCATATGGGGCGATCCAAGAGACCCAGTACTTC | CASSPYGAIQETQYF
TRBD2 | TRBJ2-1 | NA | TRBV6-6 | TGTGCCAGCAGCGGACTAGCGGGGTACAATGAGCAGTTCTTC | CASSGLAGYNEQFF
TRBD2 | TRBJ2-2 | NA | TRBV6-5 | TGTGCCAGCAGTTACGCTAGCGGAGCCACCGGGGAGCTGTTTTTT | CASSYASGATGELFF
TRBD1 | TRBJ2-2 | NA | TRBV5-1 | TGCGCCAGCAGCTGGACAGGGGATGAGGCCGGGGAGCTGTTTTTT | CASSWTGDEAGELFF
TRBD2 | TRBJ2-1 | NA | TRBV10-3 | TGTGCCATCAGTGAGTCGGGACTAGCGGTGGATGAGCAGTTCTTC | CAISESGLAVDEQFF
NA | TRBJ1-2 | NA | TRBV11-2 | TGTGCCAGCAGCTTCAGGGTTGGCTACACCTTC | CASSFRVGYTF
TRBD2 | TRBJ2-7 | NA | TRBV30 | TGTGCCTGGAGTGTTGGGGCGGGAGTCGGGCAGTACTTC | CAWSVGAGVGQYF
TRBD1 | TRBJ1-2 | few | TRBV27 | TGTGCCAGCAGTTCAAGACAGGGGTTCTATGGCTACACCTTC | CASSSRQGFYGYTF
TRBD1 | TRBJ1-2 | NA | TRBV4-1 | TGCGCCAGCAGCCTAGGTGGACAGGGGGCAGGAGGCTACACCTTC | CASSLGGQGAGGYTF
TRBD2 | TRBJ2-3 | many | TRBV5-1 | TGCGCCAGCAGCAGAACTAGCGGGAGAGATACGCAGTATTTT | CASSRTSGRDTQYF
NA | TRBJ1-3 | NA | TRBV7-8 | TGTGCCAGCAGCCTAGGGGCTCAGGGAATCTCTGGAAACACCATATATTTT | CASSLGAQGISGNTIYF
NA | TRBJ2-1 | NA | TRBV4-2 | TGTGCCAGCAGCCAAGCCACTACGAGCTCCTACAATGAGCAGTTCTTC | CASSQATTSSYNEQFF
TRBD2 | TRBJ2-1 | NA | TRBV29-1 | TGCAGCGTTGGGGGAGCGGGAGAACGTTATGAGCAGTTCTTC | CSVGGAGERYEQFF
TRBD1 | TRBJ1-2 | NA | TRBV27 | TGTGCCAGCGGAACAGGGGCCTATGGCTACACCTTC | CASGTGAYGYTF
NA | TRBJ2-1 | NA | TRBV5-4 | TGTGCCAGCAGCTCGATTACAGGAATCTCCTACAATGAGCAGTTCTTC | CASSSITGISYNEQFF
TRBD1 | TRBJ1-5 | NA | TRBV7-2 | TGTGCCAGCAGCTTGTTCCAGGGGGGACAGCCCCAGCATTTT | CASSLFQGGQPQHF
NA | TRBJ2-5 | NA | TRBV4-1 | TGCGCCAGCAGCCAAGATCCCCCGAGGACTGTCCAAGAGACCCAGTACTTC | CASSQDPPRTVQETQYF
NA | TRBJ2-3 | NA | TRBV5-1 | TGCGCCAGCAGCTCAGAGGCCACAGATACGCAGTATTTT | CASSSEATDTQYF
NA | TRBJ2-1 | NA | TRBV7-9 | TGTGCCAGCAGCTTAGAGTGGGGGGTGGGTGAGCAGTTCTTC | CASSLEWGVGEQFF
NA | TRBJ2-2 | NA | TRBV7-9 | TGTGCCAGCAGCCCTCCGACAGGCGTGAACACCGGGGAGCTGTTTTTT | CASSPPTGVNTGELFF
TRBD1 | TRBJ1-4 | NA | TRBV6-5 | TGTGCCAGCAGTTACGCAGGGGGCGCAACTAATGAAAAACTGTTTTTT | CASSYAGGATNEKLFF
NA | TRBJ2-5 | once | TRBV29-1 | TGCAGCGTTCCCAGGCACCAAGAGACCCAGTACTTC | CSVPRHQETQYF
TRBD1 | TRBJ2-6 | NA | TRBV19 | TGTGCCAGTAGTATTCTCGGGACAGGCCGCTCTGGGGCCAACGTCCTGACTTTC | CASSILGTGRSGANVLTF
TRBD2 | TRBJ2-1 | NA | TRBV7-8 | TGTGCCAGCAGCATCCCACTAGCGTCCCATGAGCAGTTCTTC | CASSIPLASHEQFF
NA | TRBJ1-1 | once | TRBV11-2 | TGTGCCAGCAGCTTAGAAGCGAATGAAGCTTTCTTT | CASSLEANEAFF
TRBD1 | TRBJ1-1 | NA | TRBV5-1 | TGCGCCAGCAGCTGGGGGATGACAGGGGCCCTGAACACTGAAGCTTTCTTT | CASSWGMTGALNTEAFF
NA | TRBJ1-5 | NA | TRBV2 | TGTGCCAGCAGTGAAAGAGGTTATGATCAGCCCCAGCATTTT | CASSERGYDQPQHF
TRBD1 | TRBJ1-6 | NA | TRBV10-3 | TGTGCCATCAGTCCCGGGACAGGGACGACTGGTGGAAATTCACCCCTCCACTTT | CAISPGTGTTGGNSPLHF
NA | TRBJ2-1 | NA | TRBV5-1 | TGCGCCAGCAGCGCCGGACTCAGCAATGAGCAGTTCTTC | CASSAGLSNEQFF
NA | TRBJ1-6 | medium-sized | TRBV10-3 | TGTGCCATCAGTAGGAGCTCCTATAATTCACCCCTCCACTTT | CAISRSSYNSPLHF
TRBD2 | TRBJ2-7 | NA | TRBV2 | TGTGCCAGCAGTGAAAATTGGGAGGGGCGAATCTACGAGCAGTACTTC | CASSENWEGRIYEQYF